The clone carrying this T cell receptor beta chain has just a few counts. Its specificity is not known. The data stem from a study of cytomegalovirus exposure and HLA in healthy donors. Whole-study context: Researchers previously reported finding 100 million or so unique TCR beta sequences from approximately 190 million T cells.

Regarding the study as a whole: In a later analysis, compared with equally common non-associated chains, HLA-associated beta chains were more expanded.

PCR primers comprised 60 Vbeta and 13 Jbeta primers. Sequenced by immunoSEQ multiplex PCR; TCRdb stores in-frame clones only, minus some. The sample carries approximately 110,000 clones, around 78% recorded once. The clonotype comes from a middle-aged man in good health and CMV-seronegative. The material sequenced was PBMCs.

The CDR3 here is CASSAGYTEAFF. The CDR3 region has the DNA TGTGCCAGCAGCGCCGGGTACACTGAAGCTTTCTTT. The chain joins TRBV5-4 to TRBJ1-1; D gene unclear. This CDR3 comprises 12 residues. V lost 4 bases, J lost 3 bases, and 7 bases lay in between. In germline, CDR1 is SGHNT, CDR2 YYREEE (reference sequence).